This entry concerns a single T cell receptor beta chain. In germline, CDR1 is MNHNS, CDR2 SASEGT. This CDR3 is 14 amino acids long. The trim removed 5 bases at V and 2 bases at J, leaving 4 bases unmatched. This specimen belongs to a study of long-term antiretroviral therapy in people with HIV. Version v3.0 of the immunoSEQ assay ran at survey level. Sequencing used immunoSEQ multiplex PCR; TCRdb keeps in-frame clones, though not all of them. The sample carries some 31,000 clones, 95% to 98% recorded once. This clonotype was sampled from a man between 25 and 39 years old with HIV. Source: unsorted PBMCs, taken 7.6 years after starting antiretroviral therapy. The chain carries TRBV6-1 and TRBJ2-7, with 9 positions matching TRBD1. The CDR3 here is CASSRRDRAYEQYF. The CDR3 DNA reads TGTGCCAGCAGTAGGCGGGACAGGGCCTACGAGCAGTACTTC.